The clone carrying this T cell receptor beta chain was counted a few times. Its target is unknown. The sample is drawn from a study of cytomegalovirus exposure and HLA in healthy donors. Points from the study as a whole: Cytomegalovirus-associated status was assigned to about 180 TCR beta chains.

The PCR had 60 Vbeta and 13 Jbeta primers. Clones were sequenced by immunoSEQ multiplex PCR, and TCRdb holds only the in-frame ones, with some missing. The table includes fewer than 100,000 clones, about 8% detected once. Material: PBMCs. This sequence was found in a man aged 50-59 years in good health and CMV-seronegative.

CDR3 in amino acids: CASSPGGGMSEKLFF. CDR3 in DNA: TGTGCCAGCAGTCCCGGTGGGGGGATGAGTGAAAAACTGTTTTTT. The chain joins TRBV6-5 to TRBJ1-4; a possible D gene is TRBD1 (5 bases). CDR1 and CDR2 from the germline V gene are MNHEY and SVGAGI. The CDR3 spans 15 residues. The ends were cut back, 5 bases at V and 7 bases at J, with 17 bases in the middle.